The T cell receptor beta chain under discussion was sequenced for a study of beta chain features in type 1 diabetes. Study results and caveats: In cDNA sequencing, cells with high TCR expression could be over-represented.

Sorting that relied on CD45RO/CCR7/CD25/CD127/CD95/CD27 yielded CD4+ naive, central memory, regulatory and stem cell-like memory cells. Notes on this clone: The antigen remains unidentified.

Every isolated RNA sample was fully reverse transcribed, so sequencing captured expressed TCRB transcripts. Data came from immunoSEQ multiplex PCR; TCRdb stores just in-frame clones and leaves some out. Among approximately 250,000 clones listed, over 8.5% were seen once. The CDR3 runs 13 residues. The V and J ends lost 5 bases and 2 bases respectively, with 10 bases between them. Germline V lookup: CDR1 SEHNR, CDR2 FQNEAQ (reference sequence). The sequenced sample consisted of naive CD4+ T cells from blood. This TCR derives from a young woman in good health. V and J are TRBV7-9 and TRBJ2-7; D call uncertain. In DNA, the CDR3 is TGTGCCAGCAGCCTGGGCATAGCCTACGAGCAGTACTTC. Translated, it gives CASSLGIAYEQYF. Full variable domain (remainder filled in from reference TRBV7-9 and TRBJ2-7): DTGVSQNPRHKITKRGQNVTFRCDPISEHNRLYWYRQTLGQGPEFLTYFQNEAQLEKSRLLSDRFSAERPKGSFSTLEIQRTEQGDSAMYLCASSLGIAYEQYFGPGTRLTVT.